The sequence of this T cell receptor (beta chain) was determined in a study of T cell changes during pregnancy in multiple sclerosis. TCRdb keeps only in-frame clones here, not all; method: immunoSEQ multiplex PCR. The table records roughly 72,000 clones, 89% of them present only once. Trimming cost V 4 bases and J 4 bases, with 14 bases left between them. Looked up from germline, CDR1 is SGDLS and CDR2 is YYNGEE. The CDR3 runs 14 residues. The rearrangement joins TRBV9 to TRBJ1-1; tentatively, D is TRBD1 (6 bases). This clonotype was sampled from a female donor in good health, enrolled as a control in a pregnancy study. Sequenced material: peripheral blood, taken in the first trimester of pregnancy. DNA of the CDR3: TGTGCCAGCAGCCCCAGGGGAACGGGCACTGAAGCTTTCTTT. Its protein product is CASSPRGTGTEAFF.